A single sample is the source of the 19 T cell receptor beta chains below, sequenced in a study of identical twins. TCRdb ran MiXCR on the 5' RACE reads and lists one entry per CDR3 protein. The profile shows some 1,600,000 distinct CDR3 sequences, more than 30% of them singletons. The sample was cord blood. These receptors originate from a newborn girl in good health.

This clonotype occurred a few times. The chain carries TRBV29-1 and TRBJ2-3; D might be TRBD2 (6 bases). The V gene lost 6 bases and the J gene lost 0 bases, with 10 bases spanning the gap. Germline loops: CDR1 SQVTM, CDR2 ANQGSEA. CDR3 size: 13 residues. The DNA for the CDR3 is TGCAGCGTGGCCGGGACTAGCACAGATACGCAGTATTTT. Its translation: CSVAGTSTDTQYF.

The sample holds a few counts of this clonotype. CDR3 in DNA: TGTGCCAGCAGCCACCCTGTCTCCTACGAGCAGTACTTC. Protein sequence: CASSHPVSYEQYF. The chain combines TRBV3-1 with TRBJ2-7; D gene ambiguous. This CDR3 has 13 amino acids. Germline CDR1 is LGHDT and CDR2 is YNNKEL (reference sequence). Deletions cut 3 bases from V and 0 bases from J, with 6 bases between.

This clonotype was seen only a few times. The chain couples TRBV12-3 or TRBV12-4 to TRBJ2-1; the match to TRBD2 covers 10 bases. J was trimmed by 4 bases and V by 8 bases; bases with no gene match: 5. The CDR3 totals 14 residues. The CDR3 DNA sequence: TGTGCCAGCGCACTAGCGGGATCATACAATGAGCAGTTCTTC. This encodes CASALAGSYNEQFF.

This clonotype has at least ten counts. The V call is TRBV29-1, the J call TRBJ2-5; D tentatively fits TRBD1 or TRBD2 (5 bases each). The CDR3 runs to 14 residues. Germline CDR1 and CDR2: SQVTM and ANQGSEA. V gave up 0 bases and J gave up 4 bases, with 12 bases separating them. The CDR3: CSVEDRGQTETQYF. The CDR3 nucleotides are TGCAGCGTTGAAGATCGGGGCCAGACAGAGACCCAGTACTTC.

The rearrangement joins TRBV6-6 to TRBJ1-6; 8 bases map to TRBD1. This CDR3 comprises 16 residues. The V gene's germline CDR1 is MNHNY and CDR2 SVGAGI (reference sequence). V shed 5 bases and J 6 bases; nucleotides not matched to a gene: 9. CDR3 sequence: CASSLLLDRGNSPLHF. CDR3 coding DNA: TGTGCCAGCAGTCTTCTCCTAGACAGGGGTAATTCACCCCTCCACTTT.

V usage is TRBV2 and J usage is TRBJ1-2; D gene ambiguous. V was clipped by 8 bases and J by 0 bases, with 16 bases between them. The germline CDR1 and CDR2 sequences are SNHLY and FYNNEI. The CDR3 totals 15 residues. This CDR3 is CASPNAATSNYGYTF. The CDR3 coding sequence is TGTGCCAGCCCGAACGCAGCCACCTCTAACTATGGCTACACCTTC.

A few counts support this clonotype. The V call is TRBV4-2, the J call TRBJ1-2; TRBD1 might be the D (5 bases). Trimming removed 3 bases from V and 0 bases from J, with 11 bases in between. Germline CDR1 reads LGHNA; CDR2 reads YNFKEQ. CDR3 length: 15 residues. The CDR3: CASSHDSLANYGYTF. The CDR3 DNA sequence: TGTGCCAGCAGCCACGACAGTTTAGCTAACTATGGCTACACCTTC.

This clonotype was counted ten times or more. The chain links TRBV27 to TRBJ1-2, with a tentative D call TRBD1 (5 bases). Germline values: CDR1 MNHEY, CDR2 SMNVEV (reference sequence). This CDR3 has 13 amino acids. V shed 3 bases and J shed 3 bases, with 8 bases lying between them. CDR3 coding DNA: TGTGCCAGCAGTTTCGGCAGGGACTATGGCTACACCTTC. Protein product: CASSFGRDYGYTF.

This chain joins TRBV20-1 and TRBJ2-1; 7 bases align to TRBD1. CDR1 is DFQATT, CDR2 SNEGSKA, per germline (reference sequence). The junction had 7 bases not matched to a gene; V was cut back by 6 bases and J by 2 bases. This CDR3 comprises 14 residues. For the CDR3, the DNA is TGCAGTGCCCCGACAGGGTGGACCTACAATGAGCAGTTCTTC. Residues: CSAPTGWTYNEQFF.

This clonotype was detected a few times. The chain uses TRBV28 and TRBJ2-1; possible D gene TRBD2, 6 bases. Trimming removed 6 bases at V and 4 bases at J, with 10 bases between. Germline values: CDR1 MDHEN, CDR2 SYDVKM. The CDR3 sequence is 13 residues long. CDR3 sequence: CASSGLMYNEQFF. The CDR3 DNA sequence: TGTGCCAGCAGCGGACTAATGTACAATGAGCAGTTCTTC.

Details on this clonotype: A much bigger clone sits one base away, suggesting this may be a read error. J is TRBJ2-1 and V is TRBV25-1, with D hard to call. The J call may be wrong; the DNA end is better matched by TRBJ2-7. The CDR3 is 15 amino acids. In germline, CDR1 is MGHDK, CDR2 SYGVNS. CDR3 DNA sequence: TGTGCCAGCAGTCCCACGGCTCGCTCCTACAATGAGCAGTACTTC. This gives the protein CASSPTARSYNEQYF.

Comments on this clonotype: One end of the junction is discordant with germline, which a read error may explain. The V call is TRBV6-1, the J call TRBJ2-2, with 9 bases lining up with TRBD2. The CDR3 sequence is 13 residues long. Germline V CDR1 and CDR2: MNHNS, SASEGT. This CDR3 reads CASTGTSSGELFF. The CDR3 nucleotides are TGTGCCAGCACCGGGACTAGCTCCGGGGAACTGTTTTTT.

Concerning this clonotype itself: A much larger clone differs from this one at a single base, so this may be a read error. The V and J genes are TRBV28 and TRBJ2-5; 10 bases line up with TRBD2. Trimming cost V 2 bases and J 11 bases; bases outside gene matches: 11. Germline values: CDR1 MDHEN, CDR2 SYDVKM. This CDR3 is built from 15 residues. DNA of the CDR3: TGTGCCAGCAGTTTAAGAGCGGGAGGGCTCGATGAGCAGTACTTC. Translating it yields CASSLRAGGLDEQYF.

This clonotype has more than one count but fewer than ten. The rearrangement joins TRBV7-9 to TRBJ1-2, with a tentative D call TRBD1 (6 bases). Per germline, CDR1 SEHNR and CDR2 FQNEAQ (reference sequence). The length of the CDR3 is 15 residues. Trimming pared 2 bases from V and 1 base from J, leaving 11 bases between. The CDR3 here is CASSLIDRLNYGYTF. The CDR3 DNA reads TGTGCCAGCAGCTTAATCGACAGGCTTAACTATGGCTACACCTTC.

In this sample, this clonotype turned up many times. The chain combines TRBV28 with TRBJ2-5, with 8 bases that match TRBD1. Germline CDR1 reads MDHEN; CDR2 reads SYDVKM. The CDR3 covers 14 residues. V was pared by 5 bases and J by 5 bases, with 7 bases of the junction left unmatched. The CDR3 loop reads CASSPIRQGETQYF. For the CDR3, the DNA is TGTGCCAGCAGTCCTATAAGACAGGGGGAGACCCAGTACTTC.

The chain combines TRBV7-6 with TRBJ2-5; D is perhaps TRBD1 or TRBD2 (5 bases each). In germline, CDR1 is SGHVS, CDR2 FNYEAQ. This CDR3 spans 14 amino acids. V gave up 0 bases and J gave up 6 bases, with 11 bases separating them. In DNA form, the CDR3 reads TGTGCCAGCAGCTTAGCGGGGGTACCACAGACCCAGTACTTC. Its translation is CASSLAGVPQTQYF.

A few counts support this clonotype. The chain uses TRBV27 and TRBJ1-4; D possibly corresponds to TRBD1 (6 bases). Germline lookup yields CDR1 MNHEY and CDR2 SMNVEV (reference sequence). The V and J ends lost 7 bases and 5 bases respectively, with 11 bases between them. This CDR3 has 13 amino acids. CDR3 loop: CASKRGMNEKLFF. CDR3 DNA: TGTGCCAGCAAGAGGGGGATGAATGAAAAACTGTTTTTT.

The count of this clonotype is one. The chain recombines TRBV2 with TRBJ2-1, with 9 bases aligning to TRBD2. V dropped 5 bases and J dropped 0; count of bases not matched to a gene: 14. The CDR3 extends over 19 amino acids. Germline V lookup: CDR1 SNHLY, CDR2 FYNNEI. Here the CDR3 reads CASSHPGLALISSYNEQFF. DNA for the CDR3: TGTGCCAGCAGTCATCCGGGACTAGCTTTAATTAGCTCCTACAATGAGCAGTTCTTC.

The rearrangement uses TRBV3-1 and TRBJ1-2; a weak D match, TRBD1 (5 bases). The CDR3 consists of 16 residues. Trimming cost V 2 bases and J 4 bases, with 17 bases left between them. Germline V lookup: CDR1 LGHDT, CDR2 YNNKEL (reference sequence). CDR3 nucleotides: TGTGCCAGCAGCCAAATCCCCCCAGGGCATAGCTATGGCTACACCTTC. It specifies CASSQIPPGHSYGYTF.